This paragraph covers one TCR beta chain sequence. No antigen is known for it. This sample stems from a study of cytomegalovirus exposure and HLA in healthy donors. Study conclusions and caveats: Three chains tied to CMV proved CMV antigen-specific in vitro. Earlier analysis looked at TCR beta V segments, and most were productive about 90% or about 30% of the time. Donors were assumed by presence/absence analyses to have roughly uniform sequencing depth. What a later analysis showed was that several of the most significant clusters appeared linked to common viral pathogens.

13 Jbeta primers and 60 Vbeta primers were used for the PCR. Clones were sequenced by immunoSEQ multiplex PCR, and TCRdb holds only the in-frame ones, with some missing. The table records 200,000 to 250,000 clones, 70% to 80% of them present only once. The ends were cut back, 6 bases at V and 6 bases at J, with 12 bases in the middle. This CDR3 spans 12 amino acids. In germline, CDR1 is SNHLY, CDR2 FYNNEI. The sequence came from a woman aged 30 to 39 in good health and CMV-seronegative. Specimen: PBMCs. The chain uses TRBV2 and TRBJ2-7, with D perhaps TRBD2 (6 bases). The CDR3 sequence is CASREGRLEQYF. DNA for the CDR3: TGTGCCAGCAGGGAGGGACGCCTCGAGCAGTACTTC.